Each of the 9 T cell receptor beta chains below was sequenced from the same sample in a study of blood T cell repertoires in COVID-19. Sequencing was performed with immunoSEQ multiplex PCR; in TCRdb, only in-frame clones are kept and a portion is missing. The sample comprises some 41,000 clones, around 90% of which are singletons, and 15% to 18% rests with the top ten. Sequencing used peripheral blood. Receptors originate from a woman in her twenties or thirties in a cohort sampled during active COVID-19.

This chain's CDR3 is CASSLAGGTYNEQFF. The CDR3 DNA sequence: TGTGCCAGCAGTCTAGCGGGAGGGACATACAATGAGCAGTTCTTC. The chain couples TRBV6-5 to TRBJ2-1; 12 bases agree with TRBD2. V shed 5 bases and J 4 bases; nucleotides not matched to a gene: 3. The CDR3 extends over 15 amino acids. Germline V gene data show CDR1 as MNHEY and CDR2 as SVGAGI.

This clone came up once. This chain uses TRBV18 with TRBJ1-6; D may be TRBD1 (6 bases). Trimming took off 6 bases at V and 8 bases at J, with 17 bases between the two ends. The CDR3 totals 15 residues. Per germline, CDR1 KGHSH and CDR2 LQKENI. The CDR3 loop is CASSPLRGGDSPLHF. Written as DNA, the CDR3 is TGTGCCAGCTCTCCCCTCAGGGGTGGGGATTCACCCCTCCACTTT.

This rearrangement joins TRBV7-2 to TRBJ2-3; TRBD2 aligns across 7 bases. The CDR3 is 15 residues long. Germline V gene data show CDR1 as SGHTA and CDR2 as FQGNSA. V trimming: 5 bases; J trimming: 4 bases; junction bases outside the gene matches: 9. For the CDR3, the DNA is TGTGCCAGCAGCGCCCACGGACTAGTGCCAGATACGCAGTATTTT. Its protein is CASSAHGLVPDTQYF.

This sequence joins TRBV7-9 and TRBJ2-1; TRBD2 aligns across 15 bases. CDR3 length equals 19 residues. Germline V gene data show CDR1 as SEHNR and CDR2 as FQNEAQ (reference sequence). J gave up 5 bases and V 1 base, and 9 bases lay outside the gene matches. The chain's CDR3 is CASSLGGGTSGRINNEQFF. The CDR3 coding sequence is TGTGCCAGCAGCTTAGGAGGGGGGACTAGCGGGAGGATTAACAATGAGCAGTTCTTC.

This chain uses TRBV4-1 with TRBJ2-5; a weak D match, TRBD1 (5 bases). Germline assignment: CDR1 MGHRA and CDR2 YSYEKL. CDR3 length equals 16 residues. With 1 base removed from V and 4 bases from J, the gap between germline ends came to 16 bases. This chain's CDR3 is CASSQAQFQGTETQYF. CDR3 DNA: TGCGCCAGCAGCCAAGCCCAGTTTCAGGGAACAGAGACCCAGTACTTC.

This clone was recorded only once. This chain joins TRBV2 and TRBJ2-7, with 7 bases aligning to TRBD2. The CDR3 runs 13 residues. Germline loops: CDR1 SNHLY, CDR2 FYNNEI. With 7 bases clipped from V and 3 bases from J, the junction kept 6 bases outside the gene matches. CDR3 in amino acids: CASMREYSYEQYF. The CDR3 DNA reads TGTGCCAGCATGCGGGAGTATAGCTACGAGCAGTACTTC.

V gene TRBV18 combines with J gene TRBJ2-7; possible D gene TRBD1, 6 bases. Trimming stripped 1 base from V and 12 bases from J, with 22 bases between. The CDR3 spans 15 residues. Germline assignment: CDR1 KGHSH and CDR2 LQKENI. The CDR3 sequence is CASSPQSTGPATGYF. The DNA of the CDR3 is TGTGCCAGCTCACCACAGTCGACAGGACCTGCTACCGGGTACTTC.

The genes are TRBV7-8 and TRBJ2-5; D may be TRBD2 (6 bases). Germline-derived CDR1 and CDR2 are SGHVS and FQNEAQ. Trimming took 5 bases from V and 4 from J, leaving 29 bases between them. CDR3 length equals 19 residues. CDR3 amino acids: CASSPPGVAGPTERETQYF. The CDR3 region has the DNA TGTGCCAGCAGCCCACCAGGAGTCGCGGGACCCACGGAGAGAGAGACCCAGTACTTC. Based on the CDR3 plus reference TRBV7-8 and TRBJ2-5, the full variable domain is GAGVSQSPRYKVAKRGQDVALRCDPISGHVSLFWYQQALGQGPEFLTYFQNEAQLDKSGLPSDRFFAERPEGSVSTLKIQRTQQEDSAVYLCASSPPGVAGPTERETQYFGPGTRLLVL.

The CDR3 DNA reads TGTGCCTGGAGTGTACGGTACGAGCAGTACTTC. Translated, it gives CAWSVRYEQYF. The gene calls are TRBV30 and TRBJ2-7; D unresolved. Trimming stripped 0 bases from V and 4 bases from J, with 4 bases between. Germline V gene data show CDR1 as GTSNPN and CDR2 as SVGIG (reference sequence). The CDR3 is 11 residues long.